This T cell receptor (beta chain) was sequenced in a study of untreated major depressive disorder. Study-level points and caveats: Each subject's top five TRBV05-01 clones were all private.

On this clone: Its specificity is unknown.

Some clones are missing from TCRdb's copy, which holds only in-frame ones; the method was immunoSEQ multiplex PCR. The table lists 20,000 to 25,000 clones, 87% of them singletons. Participants with major medical conditions, Axis I/II comorbidities, regular medication or illicit drug use were excluded. Blood, 25 to 35 ml, was drawn into EDTA tubes. CD4+ T cells were isolated from thawed PBMCs by magnetic negative selection. V lost 1 base to trimming and J lost 4 bases, with 15 bases between them. There are 16 residues in the CDR3. The germline CDR1 and CDR2 sequences are SEHNR and FQNEAQ (reference sequence).

This chain links TRBV7-9 with TRBJ2-3; a possible D gene is TRBD2 (6 bases). The receptor was derived from a woman in her 30s in good health. The specimen was CD4+ T cells from PBMCs. The CDR3 DNA reads TGTGCCAGCAGCTTAGTTGCCGGGGGAAAGGCAGATACGCAGTATTTT. It is translated as CASSLVAGGKADTQYF.